The present T cell receptor beta chain was sequenced within a study of T cells in Graves' hyperthyroidism and ophthalmopathy (dated by TCRdb to between 2018 and 2021). For the study in its entirety: Peripheral blood was collected at initial diagnosis, before any treatment. Once sampling was done, hyperthyroidism patients were given methimazole at a starting dose of 30 mg daily, whereas ophthalmopathy patients were given high-dose intravenous methylprednisolone. Prospective prediction of ophthalmopathy was tested in an independent validation cohort of 18 to 20 hyperthyroidism patients and 17 patients who later progressed to ophthalmopathy. To identify TCR V-J signatures that set the groups apart, the researchers used a discovery cohort of approximately 98 patients, made up of roughly 45 with Graves' ophthalmopathy and about 60 with stable Graves' hyperthyroidism. For training and testing, the 110 or so patients in the discovery cohort were randomly divided in a 7:3 ratio. In more than 5 Graves' hyperthyroidism patients, the study also compared T-cell repertoires from thyroid tissue with T-cell repertoires from blood. TCR Vbeta CDR3 sequencing of some 140 peripheral blood samples (more than 40 ophthalmopathy, over 70 hyperthyroidism and roughly 17 progressor patients) is reported in the paper.

There are 13 amino acids in the CDR3, from cysteine to phenylalanine inclusive. The entry retains the CDR3 DNA only, 39 bases that are in frame from base 1. V is cut by 9 bases and J by 3 bases, and the space between the germline ends is 14 bases. CDR1 and CDR2, looked up from the germline V gene (reference sequence), are LNHDA and SQIVND. In the ophthalmopathy patients, disease was moderately to severely active, with a Clinical Activity Score of 3 or more, a NOSPECS grade of 4 or more, and a duration of less than 3 months. Patients with uncontrolled infections, other autoimmune diseases, pregnancy or lactation were excluded. Diagnoses relied on clinical symptoms, serum thyroxine and TRAb, thyroid ultrasound and orbital computed tomography. PBMCs were separated from about 10 ml of fresh peripheral blood using Ficoll-Paque density gradient centrifugation. Total RNA was extracted with Trizol reagent, and quality was checked on an Agilent 2100 Bioanalyzer.

Study-level results and caveats: Most expanded thyroid clonotypes (frequency above 0.001) were also found in blood, which suggests that blood repertoires may mirror thyroid immune responses. Sample size was not statistically predetermined, and investigators were not blinded to group allocation. During validation, the model predicted progression to ophthalmopathy a median of around 7 months ahead of onset, with almost 71% sensitivity and more than 72% specificity. In cross-validation, a model built on a 13 V-J signature told ophthalmopathy apart from stable hyperthyroidism with just under 90% sensitivity and about 81% specificity, and in testing the same model reached 80%/75%.

The TCR beta CDR3 regions were amplified from RNA transcripts. The TCR CDR3 was subjected to a first round of RT-PCR using the HTBI primer set and the Qiagen OneStep RT-PCR kit. A second multiplex PCR round built the libraries, followed by size selection and purification. The libraries were sequenced on an Illumina HiSeq2000 using paired-end 100 bp reads. Under the source paper's analysis protocol: SOAPnuke was used to process the raw data, removing reads that contained adapters or uncalled bases, had a mean Phred below 15, or lacked an exact match to the constant primer or identifier. COPE v1.2.5 was used to merge high-quality paired reads, and clonotypes were defined as unique nucleotide sequences. Clonotypes were aligned to IMGT TRBV, TRBD and TRBJ reference segments using MiTCR v1.1. The analysis included only V-J combinations with a frequency above 0.0001, which together covered around 99% of the repertoires. The TCS score was defined as F50 (clonal expansion) divided by E x V (chaos), with BLOSUM62-based TCRdist calculated between CDR3 peptides within each V-J. Welch's t-statistics and random forest reduced roughly 540 V-J features to under 15, which were used in a naive Bayes classifier (R e1071). Using fastp trimming at Q25 and MiXCR clonotype assembly, TCRdb reanalyzed the public sequencing data and kept in-frame beta chains. CDR3 protein sequences are deduplicated, and each keeps its most common genes and DNA. TCRdb's processing, not the authors' own work, is the source of the V and J calls. The sample data list about 600,000 distinct CDR3 sequences, and approximately 14% of these were observed just once. The top ten constitute roughly 7.1% of the sample.

This clonotype occurred a few times. No cognate antigen has been identified for it. One base away there is no much larger clone; base qualities are not given. The sample comprised blood. The rearranged segments are TRBV19 and TRBJ1-2, with no reliable assignment of the D segment. This sequence was found in a woman under 30 with Graves' ophthalmopathy. The DNA is TGTGCCAGCATAGGGTCGAACGACTATGGCTACACCTTC. The translation is CASIGSNDYGYTF.